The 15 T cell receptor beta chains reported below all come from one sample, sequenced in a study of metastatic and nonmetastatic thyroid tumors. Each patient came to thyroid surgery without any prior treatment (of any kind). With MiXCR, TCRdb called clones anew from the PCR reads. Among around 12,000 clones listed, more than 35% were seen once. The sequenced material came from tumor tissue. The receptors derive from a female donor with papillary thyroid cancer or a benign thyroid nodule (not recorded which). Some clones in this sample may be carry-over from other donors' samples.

The CDR3 DNA sequence: TGTGCCAGCAGTTATTCTACCGCCCTGGGGGATTCACCCCTCCACTTT. Its protein is CASSYSTALGDSPLHF. The chain couples TRBV27 to TRBJ1-6, with D possibly matching TRBD1 (5 bases). V was shortened by 4 bases and J by 8 bases, with 18 bases between the two germline ends. Per germline, CDR1 MNHEY and CDR2 SMNVEV (reference sequence). The CDR3 has 16 amino acids.

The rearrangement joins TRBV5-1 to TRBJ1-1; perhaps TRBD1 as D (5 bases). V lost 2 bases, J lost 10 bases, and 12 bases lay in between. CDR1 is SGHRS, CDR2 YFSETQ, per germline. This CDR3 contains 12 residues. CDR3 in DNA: TGCGCCAGCAGCTTCTCAAGGGGCGCAGCTTTCTTT. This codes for CASSFSRGAAFF.

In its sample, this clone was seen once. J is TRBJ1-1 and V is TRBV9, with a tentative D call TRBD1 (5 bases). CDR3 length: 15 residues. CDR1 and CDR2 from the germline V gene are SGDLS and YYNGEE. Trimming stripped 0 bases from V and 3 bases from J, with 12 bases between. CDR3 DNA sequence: TGTGCCAGCAGCGTAGTTCAGGGTTCTGACACTGAAGCTTTCTTT. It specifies CASSVVQGSDTEAFF. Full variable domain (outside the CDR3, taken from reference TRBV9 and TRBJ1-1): DSGVTQTPKHLITATGQRVTLRCSPRSGDLSVYWYQQSLDQGLQFLIQYYNGEERAKGNILERFSAQQFPDLHSELNLSSLELGDSALYFCASSVVQGSDTEAFFGQGTRLTVV.

CDR3 DNA sequence: TGCGCCAGCAGCTTGTTGGGGTTTGAGGGCTACACCTTC. Protein sequence: CASSLLGFEGYTF. The chain joins TRBV5-1 to TRBJ1-2; no reliable D call. The CDR3 sequence is 13 residues long. Trimming shortened V by 1 base and J by 8 bases, and 12 bases separated the two germline ends. Germline CDR1 and CDR2: SGHRS and YFSETQ.

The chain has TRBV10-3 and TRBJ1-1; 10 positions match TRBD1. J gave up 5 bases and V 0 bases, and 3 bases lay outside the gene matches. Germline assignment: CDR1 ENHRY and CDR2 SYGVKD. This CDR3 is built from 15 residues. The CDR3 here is CAISESGQGSTEAFF. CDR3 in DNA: TGTGCCATCAGTGAGTCGGGACAGGGGTCTACTGAAGCTTTCTTT.

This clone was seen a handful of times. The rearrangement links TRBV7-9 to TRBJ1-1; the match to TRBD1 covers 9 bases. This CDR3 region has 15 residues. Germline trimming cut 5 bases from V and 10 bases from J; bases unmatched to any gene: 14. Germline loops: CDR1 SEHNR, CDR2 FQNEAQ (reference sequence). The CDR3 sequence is CASSLMGQVDRGAFF. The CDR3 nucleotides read TGTGCCAGCAGCCTAATGGGACAGGTGGACAGGGGAGCTTTCTTT. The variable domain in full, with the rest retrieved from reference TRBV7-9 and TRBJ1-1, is DTGVSQNPRHKITKRGQNVTFRCDPISEHNRLYWYRQTLGQGPEFLTYFQNEAQLEKSRLLSDRFSAERPKGSFSTLEIQRTEQGDSAMYLCASSLMGQVDRGAFFGQGTRLTVV.

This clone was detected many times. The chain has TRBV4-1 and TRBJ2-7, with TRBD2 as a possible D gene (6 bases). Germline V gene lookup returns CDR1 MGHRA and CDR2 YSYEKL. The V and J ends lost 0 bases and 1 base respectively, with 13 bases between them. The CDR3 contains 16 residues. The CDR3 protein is CASSQDRDFSSYEQYF. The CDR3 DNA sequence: TGCGCCAGCAGCCAAGATCGGGACTTCTCTTCCTACGAGCAGTACTTC.

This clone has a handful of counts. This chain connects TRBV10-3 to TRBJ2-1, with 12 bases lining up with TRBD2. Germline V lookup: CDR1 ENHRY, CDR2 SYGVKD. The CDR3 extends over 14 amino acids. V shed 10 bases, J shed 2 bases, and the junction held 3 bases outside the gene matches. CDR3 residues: CASRLAGAYNEQFF. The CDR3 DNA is TGTGCCAGTAGACTAGCGGGAGCCTACAATGAGCAGTTCTTC.

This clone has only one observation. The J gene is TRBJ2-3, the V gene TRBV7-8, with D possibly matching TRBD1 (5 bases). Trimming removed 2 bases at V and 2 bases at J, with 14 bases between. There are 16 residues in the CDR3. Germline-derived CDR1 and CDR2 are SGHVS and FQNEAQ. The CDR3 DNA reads TGTGCCAGCAGCTTACTATTAGGGGCCAACACAGATACGCAGTATTTT. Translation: CASSLLLGANTDTQYF.

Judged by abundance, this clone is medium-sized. The CDR3 sequence: CASSQPSLFGEKLFF. As DNA, the CDR3 is TGTGCCAGCAGTCAACCCTCTTTATTCGGGGAAAAACTGTTTTTT. The chain employs TRBV6-1 and TRBJ1-4; D not certain. The germline gives CDR1 MNHNS, CDR2 SASEGT. The ends were cut back, 5 bases at V and 8 bases at J, with 18 bases in the middle. The CDR3 is made up of 15 amino acids.

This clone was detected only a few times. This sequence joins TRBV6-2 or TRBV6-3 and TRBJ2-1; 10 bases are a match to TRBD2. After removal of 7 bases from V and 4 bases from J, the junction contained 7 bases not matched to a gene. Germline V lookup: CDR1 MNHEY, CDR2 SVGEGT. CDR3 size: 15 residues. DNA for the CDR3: TGTGCCAGCAACCCTAGCGGGGGCCCTTACAATGAGCAGTTCTTC. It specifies CASNPSGGPYNEQFF.

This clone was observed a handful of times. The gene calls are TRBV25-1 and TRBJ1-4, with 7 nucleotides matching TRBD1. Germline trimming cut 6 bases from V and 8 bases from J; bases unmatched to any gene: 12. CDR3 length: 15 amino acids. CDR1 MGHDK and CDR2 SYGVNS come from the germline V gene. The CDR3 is CASSLEGGAGEKLFF. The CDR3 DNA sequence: TGTGCCAGCAGCTTAGAAGGGGGCGCGGGAGAAAAACTGTTTTTT. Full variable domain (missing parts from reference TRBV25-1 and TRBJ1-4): EADIYQTPRYLVIGTGKKITLECSQTMGHDKMYWYQQDPGMELHLIHYSYGVNSTEKGDLSSESTVSRIRTEHFPLTLESARPSHTSQYLCASSLEGGAGEKLFFGSGTQLSVL.

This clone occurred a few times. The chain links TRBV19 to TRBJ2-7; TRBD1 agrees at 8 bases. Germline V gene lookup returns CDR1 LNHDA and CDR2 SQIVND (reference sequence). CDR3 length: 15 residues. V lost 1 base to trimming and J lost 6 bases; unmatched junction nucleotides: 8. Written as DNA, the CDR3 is TGTGCCAGTAGTATAGCCCCCAGGGGGCGAAGCGAGCAGTACTTC. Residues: CASSIAPRGRSEQYF. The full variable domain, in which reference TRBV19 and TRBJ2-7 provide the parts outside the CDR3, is DGGITQSPKYLFRKEGQNVTLSCEQNLNHDAMYWYRQDPGQGLRLIYYSQIVNDFQKGDIAEGYSVSREKKESFPLTVTSAQKNPTAFYLCASSIAPRGRSEQYFGPGTRLTVT.

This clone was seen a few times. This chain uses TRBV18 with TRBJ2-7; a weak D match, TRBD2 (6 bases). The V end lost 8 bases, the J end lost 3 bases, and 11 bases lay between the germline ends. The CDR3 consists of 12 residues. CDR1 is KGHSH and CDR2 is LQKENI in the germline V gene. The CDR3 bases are TGTGCCAGCCGGACTACAATCTACGAGCAGTACTTC. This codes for CASRTTIYEQYF. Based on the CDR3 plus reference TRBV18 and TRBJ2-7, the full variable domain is NAGVMQNPRHLVRRRGQEARLRCSPMKGHSHVYWYRQLPEEGLKFMVYLQKENIIDESGMPKERFSAEFPKEGPSILRIQQVVRGDSAAYFCASRTTIYEQYFGPGTRLTVT.

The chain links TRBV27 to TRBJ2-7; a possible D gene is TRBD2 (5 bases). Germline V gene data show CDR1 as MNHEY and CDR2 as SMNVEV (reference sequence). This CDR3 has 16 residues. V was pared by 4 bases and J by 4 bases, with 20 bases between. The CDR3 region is CASSSSPWVRLYEQYF. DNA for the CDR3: TGTGCCAGCAGTTCTAGCCCCTGGGTCAGACTATACGAGCAGTACTTC.